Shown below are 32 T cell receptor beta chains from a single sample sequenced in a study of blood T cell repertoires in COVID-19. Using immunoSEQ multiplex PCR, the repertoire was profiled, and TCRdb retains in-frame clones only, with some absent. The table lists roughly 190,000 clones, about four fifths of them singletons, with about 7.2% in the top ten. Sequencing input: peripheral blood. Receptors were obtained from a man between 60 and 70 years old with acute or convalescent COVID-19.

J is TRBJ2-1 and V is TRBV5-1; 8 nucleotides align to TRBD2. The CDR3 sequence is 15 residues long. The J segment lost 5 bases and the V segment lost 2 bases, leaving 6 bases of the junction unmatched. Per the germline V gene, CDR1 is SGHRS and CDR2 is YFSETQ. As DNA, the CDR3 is TGCGCCAGCAGCTTAGGAGCGGGAGTCGACAATGAGCAGTTCTTC. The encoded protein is CASSLGAGVDNEQFF. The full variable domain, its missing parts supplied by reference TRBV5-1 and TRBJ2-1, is KAGVTQTPRYLIKTRGQQVTLSCSPISGHRSVSWYQQTPGQGLQFLFEYFSETQRNKGNFPGRFSGRQFSNSRSEMNVSTLELGDSALYLCASSLGAGVDNEQFFGPGTRLTVL.

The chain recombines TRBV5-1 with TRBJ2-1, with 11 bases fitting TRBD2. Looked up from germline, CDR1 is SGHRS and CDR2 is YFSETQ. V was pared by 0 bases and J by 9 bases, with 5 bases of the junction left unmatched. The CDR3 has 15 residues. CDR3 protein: CASSLDTSGGSEQFF. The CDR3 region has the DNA TGCGCCAGCAGCTTGGACACTAGCGGGGGAAGTGAGCAGTTCTTC.

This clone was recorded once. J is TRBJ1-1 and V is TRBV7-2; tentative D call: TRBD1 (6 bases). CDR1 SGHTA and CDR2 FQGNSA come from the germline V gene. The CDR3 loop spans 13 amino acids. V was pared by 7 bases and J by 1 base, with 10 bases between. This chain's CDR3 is CASTLTGNTEAFF. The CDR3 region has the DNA TGTGCCAGCACCCTGACAGGGAACACTGAAGCTTTCTTT. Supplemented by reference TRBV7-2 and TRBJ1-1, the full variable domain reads GAGVSQSPSNKVTEKGKDVELRCDPISGHTALYWYRQSLGQGLEFLIYFQGNSAPDKSGLPSDRFSAERTGGSVSTLTIQRTQQEDSAVYLCASTLTGNTEAFFGQGTRLTVV.

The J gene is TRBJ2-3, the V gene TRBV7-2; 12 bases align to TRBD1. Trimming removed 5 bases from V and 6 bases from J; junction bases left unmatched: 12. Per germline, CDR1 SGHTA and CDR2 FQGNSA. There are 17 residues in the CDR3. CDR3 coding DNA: TGTGCCAGCAGCCCCGGGACAGGGGGCGTGAGGGGGGATACGCAGTATTTT. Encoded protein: CASSPGTGGVRGDTQYF.

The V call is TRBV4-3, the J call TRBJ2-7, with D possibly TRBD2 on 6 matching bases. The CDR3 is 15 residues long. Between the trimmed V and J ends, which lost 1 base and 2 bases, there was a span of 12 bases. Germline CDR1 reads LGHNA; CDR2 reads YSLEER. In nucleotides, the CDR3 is TGCGCCAGCAGCCAAGGGCGGTGGAGGGCCTACGAGCAGTACTTC. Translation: CASSQGRWRAYEQYF.

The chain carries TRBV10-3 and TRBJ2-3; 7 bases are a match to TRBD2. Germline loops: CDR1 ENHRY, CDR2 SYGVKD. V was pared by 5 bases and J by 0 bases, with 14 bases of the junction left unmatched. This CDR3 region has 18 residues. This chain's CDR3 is CAISPHWSRGKSTDTQYF. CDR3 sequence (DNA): TGTGCCATCAGTCCTCACTGGTCGCGGGGGAAAAGCACAGATACGCAGTATTTT.

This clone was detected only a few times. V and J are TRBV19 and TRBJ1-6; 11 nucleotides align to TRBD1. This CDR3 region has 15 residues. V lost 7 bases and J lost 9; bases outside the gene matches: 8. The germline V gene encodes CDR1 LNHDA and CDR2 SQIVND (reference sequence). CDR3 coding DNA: TGTGCCAGTACGGCCGGGACAGGGGGAAGTTCACCCCTCCACTTT. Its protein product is CASTAGTGGSSPLHF.

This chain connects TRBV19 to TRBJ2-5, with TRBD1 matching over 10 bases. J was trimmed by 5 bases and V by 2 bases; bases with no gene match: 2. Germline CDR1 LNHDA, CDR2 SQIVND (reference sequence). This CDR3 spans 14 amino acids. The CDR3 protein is CASSIWTGGETQYF. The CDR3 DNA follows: TGTGCCAGTAGTATATGGACAGGGGGGGAGACCCAGTACTTC.

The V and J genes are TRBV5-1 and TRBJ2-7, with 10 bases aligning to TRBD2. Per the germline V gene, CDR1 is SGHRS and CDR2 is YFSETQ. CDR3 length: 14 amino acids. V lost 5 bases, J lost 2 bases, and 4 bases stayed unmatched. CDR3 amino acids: CASRAGTSAYEQYF. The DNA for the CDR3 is TGCGCCAGCAGAGCCGGGACTAGCGCCTACGAGCAGTACTTC.

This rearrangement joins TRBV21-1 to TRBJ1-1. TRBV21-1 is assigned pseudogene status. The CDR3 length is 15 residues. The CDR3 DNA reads TGTGCCAGGCCTCTGAAAACCGGGGAGGGTATTGAAGCTTTCTTT. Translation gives CARPLKTGEGIEAFF.

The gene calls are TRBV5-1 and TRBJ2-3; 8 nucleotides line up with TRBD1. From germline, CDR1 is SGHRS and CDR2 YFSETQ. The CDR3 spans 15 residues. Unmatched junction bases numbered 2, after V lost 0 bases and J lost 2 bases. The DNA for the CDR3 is TGCGCCAGCAGCTTGGGTCAGGGGGCCACAGATACGCAGTATTTT. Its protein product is CASSLGQGATDTQYF. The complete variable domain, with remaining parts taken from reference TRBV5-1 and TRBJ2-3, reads KAGVTQTPRYLIKTRGQQVTLSCSPISGHRSVSWYQQTPGQGLQFLFEYFSETQRNKGNFPGRFSGRQFSNSRSEMNVSTLELGDSALYLCASSLGQGATDTQYFGPGTRLTVL.

DNA for the CDR3: TGTGCCAGCTCAGCGGTGGGAGGGCCAAGAGATACGCAGTATTTT. Protein product: CASSAVGGPRDTQYF. This chain links TRBV18 with TRBJ2-3, with 7 bases that match TRBD2. The V segment lost 5 bases and the J segment 5 bases; nucleotides outside the gene matches: 10. CDR1 is KGHSH and CDR2 is LQKENI in the germline V gene. CDR3 size: 15 residues.

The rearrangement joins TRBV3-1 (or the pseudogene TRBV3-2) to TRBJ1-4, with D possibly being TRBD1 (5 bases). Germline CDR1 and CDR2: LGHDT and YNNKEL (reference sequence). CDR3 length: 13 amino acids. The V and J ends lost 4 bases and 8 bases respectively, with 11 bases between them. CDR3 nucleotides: TGTGCCAGCAGCCCGTATGGGGGGGAAAAACTGTTTTTT. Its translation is CASSPYGGEKLFF.

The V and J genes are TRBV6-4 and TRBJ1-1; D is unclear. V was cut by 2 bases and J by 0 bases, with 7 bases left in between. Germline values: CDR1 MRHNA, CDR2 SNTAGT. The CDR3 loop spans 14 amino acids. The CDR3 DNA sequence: TGTGCCAGCAGTGACGGGCAATTGAACACTGAAGCTTTCTTT. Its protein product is CASSDGQLNTEAFF.

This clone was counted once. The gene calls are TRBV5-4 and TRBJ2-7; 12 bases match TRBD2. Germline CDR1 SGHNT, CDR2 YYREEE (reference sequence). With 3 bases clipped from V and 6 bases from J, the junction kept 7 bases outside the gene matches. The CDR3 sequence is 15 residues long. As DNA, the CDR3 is TGTGCCAGCAGCTCCGGACTAGCGGGGTGGGGCGAGCAGTACTTC. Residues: CASSSGLAGWGEQYF.

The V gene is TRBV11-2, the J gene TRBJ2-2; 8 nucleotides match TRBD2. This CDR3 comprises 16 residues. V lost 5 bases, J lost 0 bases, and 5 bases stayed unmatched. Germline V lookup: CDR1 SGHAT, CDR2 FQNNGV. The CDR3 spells CASSMISGTNTGELFF. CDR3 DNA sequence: TGTGCCAGCAGCATGATTAGCGGGACGAACACCGGGGAGCTGTTTTTT.

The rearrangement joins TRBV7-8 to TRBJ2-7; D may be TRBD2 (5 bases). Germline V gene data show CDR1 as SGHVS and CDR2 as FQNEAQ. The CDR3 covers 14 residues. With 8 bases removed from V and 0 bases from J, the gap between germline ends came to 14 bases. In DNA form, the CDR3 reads TGTGCCAGCGGGCCCCGACTACCCTCCTACGAGCAGTACTTC. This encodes CASGPRLPSYEQYF.

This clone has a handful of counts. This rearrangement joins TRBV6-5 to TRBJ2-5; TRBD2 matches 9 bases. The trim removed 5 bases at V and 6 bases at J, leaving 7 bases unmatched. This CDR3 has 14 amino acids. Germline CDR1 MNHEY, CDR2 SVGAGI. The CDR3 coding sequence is TGTGCCAGCAGTAGTCTAGCGGGGCGACAGACCCAGTACTTC. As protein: CASSSLAGRQTQYF.

The CDR3 loop is CASSLVTYYEQYF. The DNA for the CDR3 is TGTGCCAGCAGTTTAGTTACTTACTACGAGCAGTACTTC. The chain combines TRBV12-3 or TRBV12-4 with TRBJ2-7; D call uncertain. The CDR3 contains 13 residues. Trimming took off 1 base at V and 3 bases at J, with 7 bases between the two ends.

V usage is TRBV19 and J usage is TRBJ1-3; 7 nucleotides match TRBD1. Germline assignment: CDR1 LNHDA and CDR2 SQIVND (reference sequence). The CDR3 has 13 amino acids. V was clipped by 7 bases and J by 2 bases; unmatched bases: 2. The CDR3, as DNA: TGTGCCAGTACCACAGGGGCTGGAAACACCATATATTTT. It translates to CASTTGAGNTIYF.

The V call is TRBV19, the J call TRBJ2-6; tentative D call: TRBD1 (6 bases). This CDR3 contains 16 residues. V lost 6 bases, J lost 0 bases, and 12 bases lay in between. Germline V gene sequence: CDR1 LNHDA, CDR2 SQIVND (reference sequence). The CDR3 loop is CASRKTGNSGANVLTF. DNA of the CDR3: TGTGCCAGTAGAAAAACAGGGAACTCTGGGGCCAACGTCCTGACTTTC.

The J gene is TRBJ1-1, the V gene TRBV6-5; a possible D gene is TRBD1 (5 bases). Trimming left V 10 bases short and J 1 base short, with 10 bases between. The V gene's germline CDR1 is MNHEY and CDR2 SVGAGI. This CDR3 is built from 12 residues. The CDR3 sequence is CATRRGNTEAFF. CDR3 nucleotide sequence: TGTGCCACCCGGAGGGGGAACACTGAAGCTTTCTTT.

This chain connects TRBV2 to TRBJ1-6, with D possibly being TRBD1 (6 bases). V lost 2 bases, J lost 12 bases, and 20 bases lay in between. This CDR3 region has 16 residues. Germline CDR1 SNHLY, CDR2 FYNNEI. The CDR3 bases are TGTGCCAGCAGTGAATTCTGGGGGCCCCAAAAGGGACCCCTCCACTTT. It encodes CASSEFWGPQKGPLHF.

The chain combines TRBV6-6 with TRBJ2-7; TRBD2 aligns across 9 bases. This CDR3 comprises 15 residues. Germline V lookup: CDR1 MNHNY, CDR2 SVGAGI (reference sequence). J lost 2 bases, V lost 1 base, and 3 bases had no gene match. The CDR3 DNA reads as TGTGCCAGCAGTTACTTAGCGGGGGATACCTACGAGCAGTACTTC. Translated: CASSYLAGDTYEQYF.

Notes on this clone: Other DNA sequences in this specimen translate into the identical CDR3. CDR3 nucleotide sequence: TGCAGTGCTAGTCTAGCGGGAGTGTACAATGAGCAGTTCTTC. Protein product: CSASLAGVYNEQFF. The gene calls are TRBV20-1 and TRBJ2-1; the match to TRBD2 covers 10 bases. The CDR3 contains 14 residues. In germline, CDR1 is DFQATT, CDR2 SNEGSKA (reference sequence). The J segment lost 4 bases and the V segment lost 3 bases, leaving 3 bases of the junction unmatched.

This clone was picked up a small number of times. The CDR3 here is CASRDYRGLREKLFF. CDR3 nucleotide sequence: TGTGCCAGCAGGGATTACAGGGGGCTACGCGAAAAACTGTTTTTT. The genes are TRBV11-3 and TRBJ1-4; 9 nucleotides match TRBD1. J was trimmed by 8 bases and V by 6 bases; bases with no gene match: 10. Germline CDR1 is SGHNT and CDR2 is YENEEA. CDR3 length equals 15 residues.

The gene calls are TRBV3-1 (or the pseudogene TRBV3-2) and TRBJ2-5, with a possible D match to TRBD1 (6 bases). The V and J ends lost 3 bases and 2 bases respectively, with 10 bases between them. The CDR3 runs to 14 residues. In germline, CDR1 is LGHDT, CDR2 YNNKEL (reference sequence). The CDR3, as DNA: TGTGCCAGCAGCCACCACAGGGATCAAGAGACCCAGTACTTC. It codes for CASSHHRDQETQYF.

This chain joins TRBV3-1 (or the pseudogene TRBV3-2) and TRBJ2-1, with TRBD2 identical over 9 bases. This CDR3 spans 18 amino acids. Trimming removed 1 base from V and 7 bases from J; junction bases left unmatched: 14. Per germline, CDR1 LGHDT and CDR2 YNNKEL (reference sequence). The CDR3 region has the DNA TGTGCCAGCAGCCAAGGGCCCCCAGGGCGGGAGGGCCCGAATGAGCAGTTCTTC. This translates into CASSQGPPGREGPNEQFF.

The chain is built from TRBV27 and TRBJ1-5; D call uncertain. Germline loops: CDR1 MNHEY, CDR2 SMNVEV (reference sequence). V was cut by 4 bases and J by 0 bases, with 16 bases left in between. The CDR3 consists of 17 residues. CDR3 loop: CASSSPTRGNSNQPQHF. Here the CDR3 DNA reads TGTGCCAGCAGTTCCCCCACTCGCGGCAATAGCAATCAGCCCCAGCATTTT.

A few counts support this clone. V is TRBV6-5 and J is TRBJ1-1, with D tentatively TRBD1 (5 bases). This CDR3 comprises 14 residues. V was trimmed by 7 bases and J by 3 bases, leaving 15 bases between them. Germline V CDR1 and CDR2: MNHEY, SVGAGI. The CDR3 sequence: CASIPPGAYTEAFF. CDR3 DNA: TGTGCCAGCATCCCACCTGGGGCTTACACTGAAGCTTTCTTT.

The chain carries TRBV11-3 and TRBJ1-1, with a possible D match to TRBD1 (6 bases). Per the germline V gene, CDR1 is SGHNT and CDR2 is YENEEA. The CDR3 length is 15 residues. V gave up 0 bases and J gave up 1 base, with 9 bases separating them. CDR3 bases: TGTGCCAGCAGCTTAGATAACAGGGAGAACACTGAAGCTTTCTTT. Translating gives CASSLDNRENTEAFF.

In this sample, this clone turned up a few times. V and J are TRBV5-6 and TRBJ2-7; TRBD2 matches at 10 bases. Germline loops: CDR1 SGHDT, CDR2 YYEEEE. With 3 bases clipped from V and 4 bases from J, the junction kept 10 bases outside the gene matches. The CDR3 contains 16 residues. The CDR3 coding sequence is TGTGCCAGCAGCTCTTCCCGACTAGCGGGTTTATACGAGCAGTACTTC. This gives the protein CASSSSRLAGLYEQYF.